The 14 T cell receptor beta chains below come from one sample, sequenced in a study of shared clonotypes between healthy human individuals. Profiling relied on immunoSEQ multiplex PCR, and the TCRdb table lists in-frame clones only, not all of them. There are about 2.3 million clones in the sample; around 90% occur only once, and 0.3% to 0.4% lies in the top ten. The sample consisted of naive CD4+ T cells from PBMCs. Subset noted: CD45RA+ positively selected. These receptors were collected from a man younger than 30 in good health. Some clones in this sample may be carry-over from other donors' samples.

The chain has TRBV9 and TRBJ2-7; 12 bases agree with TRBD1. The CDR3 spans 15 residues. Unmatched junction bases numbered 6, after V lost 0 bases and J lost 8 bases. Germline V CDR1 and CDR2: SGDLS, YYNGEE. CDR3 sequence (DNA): TGTGCCAGCAGCGTAGCGGGACAGGGGGCGCAGAAGCAGTACTTC. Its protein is CASSVAGQGAQKQYF.

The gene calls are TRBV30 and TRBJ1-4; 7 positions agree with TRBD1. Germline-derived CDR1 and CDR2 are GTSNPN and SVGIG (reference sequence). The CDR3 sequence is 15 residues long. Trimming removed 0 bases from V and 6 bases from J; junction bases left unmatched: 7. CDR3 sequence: CAWSVLGGGDEKLFF. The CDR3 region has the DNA TGTGCCTGGAGTGTACTGGGAGGGGGCGATGAAAAACTGTTTTTT.

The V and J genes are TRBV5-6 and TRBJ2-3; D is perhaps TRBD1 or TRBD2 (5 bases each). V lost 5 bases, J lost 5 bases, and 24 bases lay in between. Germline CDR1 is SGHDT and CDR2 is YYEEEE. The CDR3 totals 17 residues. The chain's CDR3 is CASRPRGLTLRGDTQYF. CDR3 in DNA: TGTGCCAGCAGACCTCGGGGCTTAACCCTCCGAGGAGATACGCAGTATTTT.

CDR3 residues: CASSLATARGDNTPASPNEQYF. Here the CDR3 DNA reads TGTGCCAGCAGCTTAGCCACAGCCCGGGGGGACAATACTCCCGCTAGTCCCAACGAGCAGTACTTC. The J gene is TRBJ2-7, the V gene TRBV7-4; D is possibly TRBD2 (7 bases). CDR3 length: 22 amino acids. V was clipped by 0 bases and J by 5 bases, with 35 bases between them. Germline V lookup: CDR1 SGHVT, CDR2 SQSDAQ. The whole variable domain, filled in from reference TRBV7-4 and TRBJ2-7, reads GAGVSQSPRYKVAKRGRDVALRCDSISGHVTLYWYRQTLGQGSEVLTYSQSDAQRDKSGRPSGRFSAERPERSVSTLKIQRTEQGDSAVYLCASSLATARGDNTPASPNEQYFGPGTRLTVT.

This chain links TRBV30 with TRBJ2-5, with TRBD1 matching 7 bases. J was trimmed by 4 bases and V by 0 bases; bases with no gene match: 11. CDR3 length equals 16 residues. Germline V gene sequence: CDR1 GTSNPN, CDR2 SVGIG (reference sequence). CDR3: CAWSVRAIAGGETQYF. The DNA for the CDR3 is TGTGCCTGGAGTGTACGGGCGATTGCAGGGGGAGAGACCCAGTACTTC. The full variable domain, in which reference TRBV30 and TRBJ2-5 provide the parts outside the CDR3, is SQTIHQWPATLVQPVGSPLSLECTVEGTSNPNLYWYRQAAGRGLQLLFYSVGIGQISSEVPQNLSASRPQDRQFILSSKKLLLSDSGFYLCAWSVRAIAGGETQYFGPGTRLLVL.

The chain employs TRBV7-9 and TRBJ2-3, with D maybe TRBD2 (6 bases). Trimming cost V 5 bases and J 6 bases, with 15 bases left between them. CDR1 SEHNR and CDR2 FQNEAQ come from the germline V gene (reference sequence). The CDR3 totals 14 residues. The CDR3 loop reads CASSPGVVRDTQYF. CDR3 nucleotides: TGTGCCAGCAGCCCGGGGGTAGTCCGTGATACGCAGTATTTT.

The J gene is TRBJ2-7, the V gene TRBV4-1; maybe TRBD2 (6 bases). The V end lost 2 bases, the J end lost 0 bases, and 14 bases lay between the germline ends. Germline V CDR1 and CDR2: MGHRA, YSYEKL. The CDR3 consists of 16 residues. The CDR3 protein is CASSQRDGLRSYEQYF. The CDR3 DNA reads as TGCGCCAGCAGCCAAAGGGACGGACTACGCTCCTACGAGCAGTACTTC.

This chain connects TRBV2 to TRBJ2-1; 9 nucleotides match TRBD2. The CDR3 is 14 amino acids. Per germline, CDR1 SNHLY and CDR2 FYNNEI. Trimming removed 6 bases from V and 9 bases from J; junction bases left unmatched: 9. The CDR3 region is CASRTGGLAGEQFF. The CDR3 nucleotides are TGTGCCAGCAGGACCGGGGGACTAGCCGGTGAGCAGTTCTTC.

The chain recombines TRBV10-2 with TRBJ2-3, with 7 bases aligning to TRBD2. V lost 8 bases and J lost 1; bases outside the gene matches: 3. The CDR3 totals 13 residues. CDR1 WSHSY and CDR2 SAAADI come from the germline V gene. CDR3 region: CASLLAGTDTQYF. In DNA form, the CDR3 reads TGCGCCAGCTTGCTAGCGGGCACAGATACGCAGTATTTT.

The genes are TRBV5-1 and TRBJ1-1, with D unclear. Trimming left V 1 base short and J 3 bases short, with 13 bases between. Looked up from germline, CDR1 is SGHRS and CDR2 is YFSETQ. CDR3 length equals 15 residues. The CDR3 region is CASSLFRGGDTEAFF. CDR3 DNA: TGCGCCAGCAGCTTGTTTCGGGGTGGGGACACTGAAGCTTTCTTT. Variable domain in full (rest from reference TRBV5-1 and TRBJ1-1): KAGVTQTPRYLIKTRGQQVTLSCSPISGHRSVSWYQQTPGQGLQFLFEYFSETQRNKGNFPGRFSGRQFSNSRSEMNVSTLELGDSALYLCASSLFRGGDTEAFFGQGTRLTVV.

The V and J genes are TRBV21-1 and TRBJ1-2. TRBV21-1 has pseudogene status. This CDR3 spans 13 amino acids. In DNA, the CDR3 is TGTGCCAGCAGCGTCGGCAGTAACTATGGCTACACCTTC. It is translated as CASSVGSNYGYTF.

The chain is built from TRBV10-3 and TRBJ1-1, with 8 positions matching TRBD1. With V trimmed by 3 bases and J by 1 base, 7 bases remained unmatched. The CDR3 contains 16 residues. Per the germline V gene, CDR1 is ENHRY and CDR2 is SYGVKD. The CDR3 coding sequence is TGTGCCATCAGTGACTTTCGGACAGGGAAGAACACTGAAGCTTTCTTT. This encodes CAISDFRTGKNTEAFF.

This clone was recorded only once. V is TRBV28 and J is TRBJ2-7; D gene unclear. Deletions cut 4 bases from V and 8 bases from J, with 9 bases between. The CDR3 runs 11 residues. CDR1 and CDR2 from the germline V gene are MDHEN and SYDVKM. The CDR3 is CASSSPVQQYF. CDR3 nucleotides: TGTGCCAGCAGTTCTCCGGTTCAGCAGTACTTC.

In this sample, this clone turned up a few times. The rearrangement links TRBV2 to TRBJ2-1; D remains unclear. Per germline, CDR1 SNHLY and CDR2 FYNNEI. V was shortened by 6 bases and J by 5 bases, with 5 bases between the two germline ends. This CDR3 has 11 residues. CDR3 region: CASRLDNEQFF. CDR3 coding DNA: TGTGCCAGCAGGCTAGACAATGAGCAGTTCTTC.